The present TCR beta chain was sequenced within a study of beta chain features in type 1 diabetes. Regarding the study as a whole: It was among patients, rather than healthy donors, that naive, central memory and Treg TCRB repertoires appeared more similar.

On this clone itself: What it binds is unknown.

The investigators reverse transcribed all of the isolated RNA, so they sequenced expressed TCRB transcripts. Sequencing of naive, central memory and regulatory T cell samples gave an average of about 3.57 million reads. TCRdb keeps only in-frame clones here, not all; method: immunoSEQ multiplex PCR. The table shows around 430,000 clones, with about 29% occurring only once. Averaging approximately 120 mL, one heparinised blood draw was given by each donor. The ends were cut back, 4 bases at V and 0 bases at J, with 6 bases in the middle. This CDR3 has 12 residues. From germline, CDR1 is GTSNPN and CDR2 SVGIG (reference sequence).

The source of this sequence is a man between 18 and 35 years old in good health. The sequencing sample was made of naive CD4+ T cells from blood. The chain links TRBV30 to TRBJ2-5, with unresolved D. The CDR3: CAWNLYQETQYF. In DNA form, the CDR3 reads TGTGCCTGGAACCTGTACCAAGAGACCCAGTACTTC.